The rows below give T cell receptor beta chains drawn from one sample of a study of beta chain features in type 1 diabetes. Method: immunoSEQ multiplex PCR; TCRdb's copy keeps in-frame clones and lacks some. The sample lists approximately 170,000 clones; 7.8% were seen once. Specimen: central memory CD4+ T cells from blood. The origin of the receptors is a woman aged 40 to 50 with type 1 diabetes. Both conserved end residues are trimmed from each CDR3.

J gene,V gene,CDR3 protein
TRBJ2-2,TRBV7-7,ASSPSLQGANTGELF
TRBJ1-5,TRBV28,ASRSGQVYQPQH
TRBJ1-3,TRBV6-6,ASAPGGNTIY
TRBJ2-2,TRBV28,ASSSYAAPTSGELF
TRBJ1-1,TRBV18,ASSPEAPGGTEAF
TRBJ2-5,TRBV5-1,ASSLVTGEETQY
TRBJ1-3,TRBV4-3,ASSQGPGTTSGNTIY
TRBJ1-1,TRBV28,ASTRTGGLAEAF
TRBJ2-1,TRBV19,ASSGITSGTRGRQF
TRBJ2-7,TRBV29-1,SVEVLAGYEQY
TRBJ2-7,TRBV27,ASSQTPGQSYEQY
TRBJ1-6,TRBV28,ASRPRQRNSPLH
TRBJ2-7,TRBV28,ASSPTGGKDEQY
TRBJ2-1,TRBV7-9,ASSSGQGRINEQF
TRBJ1-1,TRBV30,AYGANTEAF
TRBJ2-3,TRBV9,ASSFGGDGTDTQY
TRBJ2-7,TRBV7-2,ASSLAPGDLYEQY
TRBJ2-7,TRBV6-6,ASSYSPSGSGYEQY
TRBJ2-1,TRBV7-2,ASSFGDMTGVQF
TRBJ2-6,TRBV7-3,ASSPVGANVLT
TRBJ1-3,TRBV7-2,ASSLGGASFSGNTIY
TRBJ2-7,TRBV28,ASSSTVYEQY
TRBJ2-1,TRBV29-1,SVPVGASSYNEQF
TRBJ2-6,TRBV7-2,ASSLNPGANVLT
TRBJ2-5,TRBV25-1,ASSGGEGRVETQY
TRBJ2-7,TRBV2,ASTGQASSYEQY
TRBJ2-7,TRBV5-1,ASSKQGAYEQY
TRBJ2-4,TRBV7-2,ASSLRRADIQY
TRBJ2-1,TRBV7-2,ASSFQGSDEQF
TRBJ2-5,TRBV29-1,SVSSGRSGETQY
TRBJ2-4,TRBV5-4,ASSLPTGGNIQY
TRBJ1-2,TRBV15,ATSRDGHYGYT
TRBJ1-1,TRBV29-1,SVVEFTEAF
TRBJ1-5,TRBV11-1,ASSPGDDQPQH
TRBJ1-6,TRBV9,ASSGGPGTINSPLH
TRBJ2-5,TRBV29-1,SVRTSGPSQY
TRBJ2-3,TRBV29-1,SVARGRLDTQY
TRBJ2-6,TRBV23-1,ASSQPGQLSGANVLT
TRBJ2-2,TRBV25-1,ASSGQTGGGTGELF
TRBJ2-5,TRBV5-4,ASRRTGDMETQY
TRBJ1-6,TRBV6-5,ASSYSSLSRGSPLH
TRBJ1-2,TRBV10-2,ASSETDSYGYT
TRBJ2-7,TRBV7-2,ASSRHRDTEEQY
TRBJ2-6,TRBV27,ASSFRRGSGANVLT
TRBJ1-2,TRBV25-1,ASSSPGTLEWGYT
TRBJ2-1,TRBV28,ASSPFRGGGEQF
TRBJ1-5,TRBV2,ASSGSQGRNQPQH
TRBJ1-1,TRBV29-1,SVLGTGGKNTEAF
TRBJ1-1,TRBV10-3,AIRTGDTEAF
TRBJ1-1,TRBV4-1,ASSQDRVNTEAF
TRBJ1-1,TRBV5-6,ASSLPGAENTEAF
TRBJ1-1,TRBV30,AWSEQNTEAF
TRBJ1-1,TRBV4-3,ASSREGTEAF
TRBJ2-5,TRBV4-1,ASSPSRGLQETQY
TRBJ2-5,TRBV5-1,ASSLAQKETQY
TRBJ2-3,TRBV11-2,ASSLGTGLSTDTQY
TRBJ2-6,TRBV29-1,SAGGDSGANVLT